A selection of T cell receptor beta chains follows, all from one sample in a study of technical replicates of blood from four donors. Assay used: immunoSEQ multiplex PCR; TCRdb lists only in-frame clones, some missing. The data show 56,000 or so clones, with roughly 95% seen just once and 2.5% to 3.5% held by the top ten. Input material: PBMCs. The receptors derive from a human donor in good health. Some clones in this sample may be carry-over from other donors' samples. The CDR3 runs from the conserved cysteine through the conserved F or W.

v_gene	j_gene	CDR3aa
TRBV4-3	TRBJ1-5	CASSQDAGGGNQPQHF
TRBV6-4	TRBJ2-2	CASKKTGDTGELFF
TRBV2	TRBJ2-5	CASSNPGEGTQYF
TRBV7-9	TRBJ2-7	CASSPGQVQYF
TRBV29-1	TRBJ2-5	CSVGGEETQYF
TRBV11-2	TRBJ1-1	CASSARQGVFRAFF
TRBV5-4	TRBJ2-3	CASSLYGGGGTDTQYF
TRBV7-9	TRBJ2-3	CASSSWALGTDTQYF
TRBV12-5	TRBJ2-2	CASALRGGGELFF
TRBV11-2	TRBJ1-2	CASSALRQGGLDYGYTF
TRBV7-2	TRBJ1-2	CASSLVSAGATYGYTF
TRBV5-5	TRBJ2-5	CASSLGVRLETQYF
TRBV6-1	TRBJ1-1	CASSEDSVEAFF
TRBV7-2	TRBJ2-3	CASSFSGGPGSTDTQYF
TRBV29-1	TRBJ1-5	CSVQTGWGNQPQHF
TRBV28	TRBJ1-2	CASSPDYGYTF
TRBV19	TRBJ2-5	CASSTATGLQETQYF
TRBV29-1	TRBJ1-3	CSVVGGAEGNTIYF
TRBV5-1	TRBJ2-1	CASSSRLAGPGNEQFF
TRBV4-2	TRBJ2-7	CASSQTSGNTYEQYF
TRBV7-8	TRBJ1-5	CASSLGTGSNQPQHF
TRBV7-2	TRBJ2-5	CASSSGGRETQYF
TRBV20-1	TRBJ2-5	CSAWVRETQYF
TRBV6-1	TRBJ1-2	CASSLTGANGYTF
TRBV7-2	TRBJ2-5	CASSLGALQETQYF
TRBV9	TRBJ2-1	CASSSRASGRFVEQFF
TRBV5-6	TRBJ2-1	CASSYGAGGHNEQFF
TRBV2	TRBJ1-1	CASRPPGTGMNTEAFF
TRBV11-2	TRBJ2-1	CASSPRGETRDEQFF